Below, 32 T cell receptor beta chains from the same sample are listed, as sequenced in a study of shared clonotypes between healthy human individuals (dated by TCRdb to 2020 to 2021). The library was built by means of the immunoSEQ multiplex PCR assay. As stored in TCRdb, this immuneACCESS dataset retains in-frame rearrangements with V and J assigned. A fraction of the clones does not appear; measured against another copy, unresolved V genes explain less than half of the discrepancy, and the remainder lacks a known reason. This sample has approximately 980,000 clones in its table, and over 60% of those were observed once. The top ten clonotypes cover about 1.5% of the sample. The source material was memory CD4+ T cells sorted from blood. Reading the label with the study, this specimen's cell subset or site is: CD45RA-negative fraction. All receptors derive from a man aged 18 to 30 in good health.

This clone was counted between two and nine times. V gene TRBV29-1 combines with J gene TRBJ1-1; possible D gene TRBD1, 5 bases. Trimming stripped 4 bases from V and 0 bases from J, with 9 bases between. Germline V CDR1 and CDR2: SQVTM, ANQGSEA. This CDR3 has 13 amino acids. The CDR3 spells CSVVTAMNTEAFF. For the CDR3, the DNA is TGCAGCGTTGTGACAGCCATGAACACTGAAGCTTTCTTT.

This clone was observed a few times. For the CDR3, the DNA is TGTGCCAGCAGTGAAGCAAAGCGGGGGCAGTTCTTC. It codes for CASSEAKRGQFF. The chain combines TRBV2 with TRBJ2-1, with 7 bases lining up with TRBD2. The CDR3 is 12 amino acids. With 0 bases clipped from V and 12 bases from J, the junction kept 2 bases outside the gene matches. Germline V gene lookup returns CDR1 SNHLY and CDR2 FYNNEI.

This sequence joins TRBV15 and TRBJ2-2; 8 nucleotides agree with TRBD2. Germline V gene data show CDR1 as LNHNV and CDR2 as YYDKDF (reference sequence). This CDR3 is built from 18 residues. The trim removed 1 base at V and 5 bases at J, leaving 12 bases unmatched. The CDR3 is CATSRGVLRVAGTGELFF. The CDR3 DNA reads TGTGCCACCAGCAGAGGGGTCTTAAGGGTAGCGGGGACCGGGGAGCTGTTTTTT.

DNA of the CDR3: TGTGCCAGCAGCTCAGATACGCAGTATTTT. As protein: CASSSDTQYF. The rearrangement joins TRBV7-9 to TRBJ2-3; D is unresolved. Germline CDR1 SEHNR, CDR2 FQNEAQ (reference sequence). The CDR3 is made up of 10 amino acids. With 4 bases removed from V and 4 bases from J, the gap between germline ends came to 0 bases.

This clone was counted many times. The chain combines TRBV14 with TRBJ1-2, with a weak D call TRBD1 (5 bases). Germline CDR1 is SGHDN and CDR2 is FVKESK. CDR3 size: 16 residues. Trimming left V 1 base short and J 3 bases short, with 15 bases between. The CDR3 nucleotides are TGTGCCAGCAGCCAAGTTGGGGAACAGGCCTACTATGGCTACACCTTC. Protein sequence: CASSQVGEQAYYGYTF.

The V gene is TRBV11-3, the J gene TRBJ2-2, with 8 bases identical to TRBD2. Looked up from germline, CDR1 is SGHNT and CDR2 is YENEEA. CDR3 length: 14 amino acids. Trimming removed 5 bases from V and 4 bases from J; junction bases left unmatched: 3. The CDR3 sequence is CASSRGGGTGELFF. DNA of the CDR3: TGTGCCAGCAGCCGGGGGGGCGGCACCGGGGAGCTGTTTTTT.

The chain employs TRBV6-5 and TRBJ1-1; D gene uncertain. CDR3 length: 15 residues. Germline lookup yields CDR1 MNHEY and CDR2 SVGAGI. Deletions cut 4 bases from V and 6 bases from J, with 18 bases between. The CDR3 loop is CASSSFGSGLPEAFF. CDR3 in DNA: TGTGCCAGCAGTTCCTTCGGGTCGGGATTACCTGAAGCTTTCTTT.

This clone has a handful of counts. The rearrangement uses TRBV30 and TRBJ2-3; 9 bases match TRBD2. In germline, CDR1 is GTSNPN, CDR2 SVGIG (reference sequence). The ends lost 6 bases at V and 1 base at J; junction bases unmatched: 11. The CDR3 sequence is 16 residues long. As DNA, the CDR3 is TGTGCCTGCGGCGCGGGGGGGCCCCTCGGCACAGATACGCAGTATTTT. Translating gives CACGAGGPLGTDTQYF.

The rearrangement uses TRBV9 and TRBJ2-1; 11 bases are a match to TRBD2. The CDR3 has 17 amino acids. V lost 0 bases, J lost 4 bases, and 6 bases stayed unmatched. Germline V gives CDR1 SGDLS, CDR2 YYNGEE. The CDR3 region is CASSVVVLAGGYNEQFF. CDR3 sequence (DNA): TGTGCCAGCAGCGTAGTAGTTTTAGCGGGGGGGTACAATGAGCAGTTCTTC. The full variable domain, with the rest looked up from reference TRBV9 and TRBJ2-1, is DSGVTQTPKHLITATGQRVTLRCSPRSGDLSVYWYQQSLDQGLQFLIQYYNGEERAKGNILERFSAQQFPDLHSELNLSSLELGDSALYFCASSVVVLAGGYNEQFFGPGTRLTVL.

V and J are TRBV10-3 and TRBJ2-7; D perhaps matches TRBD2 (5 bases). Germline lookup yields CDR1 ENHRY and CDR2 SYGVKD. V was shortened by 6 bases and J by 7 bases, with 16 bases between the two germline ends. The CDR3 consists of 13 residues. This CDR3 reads CAISHLIGEEQYF. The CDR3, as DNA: TGTGCCATCAGCCATTTAATTGGGGAGGAGCAGTACTTC.

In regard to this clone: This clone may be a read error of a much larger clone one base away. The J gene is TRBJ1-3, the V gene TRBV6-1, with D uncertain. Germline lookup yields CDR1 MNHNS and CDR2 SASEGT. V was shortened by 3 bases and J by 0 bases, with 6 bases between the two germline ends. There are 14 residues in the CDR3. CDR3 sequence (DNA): TGTGCCAGCAGTGATACAGTCTCTGGAAACACCATATATTTT. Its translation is CASSDTVSGNTIYF.

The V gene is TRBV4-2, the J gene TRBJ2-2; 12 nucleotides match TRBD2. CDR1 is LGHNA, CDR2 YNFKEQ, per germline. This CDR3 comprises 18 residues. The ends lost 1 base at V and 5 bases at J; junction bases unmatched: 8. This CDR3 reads CASSQATSGGTGTGELFF. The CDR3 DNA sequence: TGTGCCAGCAGCCAAGCGACTAGCGGGGGCACCGGAACCGGGGAGCTGTTTTTT.

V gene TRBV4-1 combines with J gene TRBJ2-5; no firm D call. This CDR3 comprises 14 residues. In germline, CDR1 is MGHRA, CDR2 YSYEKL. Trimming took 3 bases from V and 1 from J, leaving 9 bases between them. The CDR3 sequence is CASSQPRTQETQYF. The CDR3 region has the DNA TGCGCCAGCAGCCAGCCTAGAACCCAAGAGACCCAGTACTTC.

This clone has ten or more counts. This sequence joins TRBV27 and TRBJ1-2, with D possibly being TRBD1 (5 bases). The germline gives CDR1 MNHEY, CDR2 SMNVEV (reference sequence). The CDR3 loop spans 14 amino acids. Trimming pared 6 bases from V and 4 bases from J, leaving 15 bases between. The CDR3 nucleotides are TGTGCCAGCAGCCTCACGGGGGAGGGCTATGGCTACACCTTC. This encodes CASSLTGEGYGYTF.

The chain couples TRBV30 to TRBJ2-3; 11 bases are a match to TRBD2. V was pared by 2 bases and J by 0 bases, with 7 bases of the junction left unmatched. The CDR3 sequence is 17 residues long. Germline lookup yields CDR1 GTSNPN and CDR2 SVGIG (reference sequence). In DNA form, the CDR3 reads TGTGCCTGGAGTCGGTCGCGGACTAGCGGGAGCACAGATACGCAGTATTTT. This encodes CAWSRSRTSGSTDTQYF.

The CDR3 region is CASSLSSGRSTNTGELFF. The CDR3 region has the DNA TGTGCCAGCAGTTTATCTAGCGGGAGATCCACGAACACCGGGGAGCTGTTTTTT. The chain carries TRBV27 and TRBJ2-2; 9 nucleotides match TRBD2. The trim removed 0 bases at V and 0 bases at J, leaving 5 bases unmatched. The CDR3 loop spans 18 amino acids. The germline CDR1 and CDR2 sequences are MNHEY and SMNVEV (reference sequence).

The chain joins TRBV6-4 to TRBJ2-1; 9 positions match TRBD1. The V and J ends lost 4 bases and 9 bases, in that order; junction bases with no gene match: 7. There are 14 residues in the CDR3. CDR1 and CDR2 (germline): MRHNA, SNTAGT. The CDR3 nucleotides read TGTGCCAGCAGTGCGGACAGGGGACGGGTTGAGCAGTTCTTC. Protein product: CASSADRGRVEQFF.

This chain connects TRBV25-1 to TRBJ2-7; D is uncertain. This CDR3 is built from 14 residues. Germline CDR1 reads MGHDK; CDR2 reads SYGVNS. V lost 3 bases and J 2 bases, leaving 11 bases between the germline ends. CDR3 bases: TGTGCCAGCAGTGAGTCGCGAAAGCCCTACGAGCAGTACTTC. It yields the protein CASSESRKPYEQYF.

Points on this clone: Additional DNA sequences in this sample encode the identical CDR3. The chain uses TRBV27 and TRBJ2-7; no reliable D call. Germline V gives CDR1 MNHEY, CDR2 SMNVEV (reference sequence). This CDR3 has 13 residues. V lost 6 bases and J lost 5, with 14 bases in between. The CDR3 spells CASSSAGAHEQYF. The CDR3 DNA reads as TGTGCCAGCAGCTCGGCAGGTGCCCACGAGCAGTACTTC.

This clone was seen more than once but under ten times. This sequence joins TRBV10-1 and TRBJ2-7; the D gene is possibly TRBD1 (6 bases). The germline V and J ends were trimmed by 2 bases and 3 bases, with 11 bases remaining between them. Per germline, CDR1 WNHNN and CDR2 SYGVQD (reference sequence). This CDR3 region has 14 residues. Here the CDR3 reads CASSEGQLGYEQYF. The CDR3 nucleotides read TGCGCCAGCAGTGAGGGACAGCTTGGCTACGAGCAGTACTTC.

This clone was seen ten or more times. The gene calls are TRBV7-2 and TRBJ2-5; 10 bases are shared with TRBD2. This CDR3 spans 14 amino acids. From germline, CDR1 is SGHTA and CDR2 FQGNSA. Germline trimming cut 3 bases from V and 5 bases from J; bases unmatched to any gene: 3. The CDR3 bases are TGTGCCAGCAGCTTTCAAGCGGGGGGGGAGACCCAGTACTTC. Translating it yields CASSFQAGGETQYF.

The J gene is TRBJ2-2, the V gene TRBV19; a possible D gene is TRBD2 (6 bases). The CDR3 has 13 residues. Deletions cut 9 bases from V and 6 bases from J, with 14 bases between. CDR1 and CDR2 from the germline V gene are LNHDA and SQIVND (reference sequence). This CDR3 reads CASRRGSPGELFF. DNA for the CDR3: TGTGCCAGCCGACGGGGGTCCCCCGGGGAGCTGTTTTTT.

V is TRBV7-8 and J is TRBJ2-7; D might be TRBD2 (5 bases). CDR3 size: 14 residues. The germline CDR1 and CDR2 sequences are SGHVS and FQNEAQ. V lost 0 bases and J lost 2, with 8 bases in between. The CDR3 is CASSLARVPYEQYF. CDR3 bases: TGTGCCAGCAGCTTAGCGAGGGTTCCCTACGAGCAGTACTTC.

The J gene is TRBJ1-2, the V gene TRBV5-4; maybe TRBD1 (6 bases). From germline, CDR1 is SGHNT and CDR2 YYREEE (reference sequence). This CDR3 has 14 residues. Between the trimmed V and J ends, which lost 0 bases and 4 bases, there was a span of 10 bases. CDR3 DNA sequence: TGTGCCAGCAGCTTGGAGGGGGGGTCCTATGGCTACACCTTC. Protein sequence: CASSLEGGSYGYTF. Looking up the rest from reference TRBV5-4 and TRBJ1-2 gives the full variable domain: ETGVTQSPTHLIKTRGQQVTLRCSSQSGHNTVSWYQQALGQGPQFIFQYYREEENGRGNFPPRFSGLQFPNYSSELNVNALELDDSALYLCASSLEGGSYGYTFGSGTRLTVV.

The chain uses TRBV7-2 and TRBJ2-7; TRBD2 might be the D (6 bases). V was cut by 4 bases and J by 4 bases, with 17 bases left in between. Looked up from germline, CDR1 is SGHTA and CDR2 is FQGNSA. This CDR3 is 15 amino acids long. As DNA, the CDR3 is TGTGCCAGCAGCTCCCGGACTACCTCAAGGTACGAGCAGTACTTC. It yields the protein CASSSRTTSRYEQYF.

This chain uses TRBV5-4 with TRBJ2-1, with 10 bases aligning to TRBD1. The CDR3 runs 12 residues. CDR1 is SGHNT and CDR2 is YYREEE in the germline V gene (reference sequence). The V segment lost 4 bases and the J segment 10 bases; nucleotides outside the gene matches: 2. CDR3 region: CASSGGQGEQFF. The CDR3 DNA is TGTGCCAGCAGCGGGGGACAGGGGGAGCAGTTCTTC.

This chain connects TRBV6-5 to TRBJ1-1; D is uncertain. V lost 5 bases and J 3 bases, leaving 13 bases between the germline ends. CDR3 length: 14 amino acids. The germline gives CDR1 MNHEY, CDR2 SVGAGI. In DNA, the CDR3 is TGTGCCAGCAGTCAAAGTACAAGGGACACTGAAGCTTTCTTT. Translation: CASSQSTRDTEAFF.

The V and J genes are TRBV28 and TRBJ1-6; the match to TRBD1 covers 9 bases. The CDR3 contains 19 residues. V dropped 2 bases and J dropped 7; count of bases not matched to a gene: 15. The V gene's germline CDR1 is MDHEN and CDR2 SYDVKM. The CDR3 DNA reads TGTGCCAGCAGTTTAGGCCTGAAACAGGGGGCAAGAGGGAATTCACCCCTCCACTTT. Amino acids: CASSLGLKQGARGNSPLHF.

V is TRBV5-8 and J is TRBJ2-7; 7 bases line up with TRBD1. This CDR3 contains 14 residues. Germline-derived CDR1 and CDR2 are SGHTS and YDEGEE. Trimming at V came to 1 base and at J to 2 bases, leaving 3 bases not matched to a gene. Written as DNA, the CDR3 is TGTGCCAGCAGCTTGTACAGGGGAACCTACGAGCAGTACTTC. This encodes CASSLYRGTYEQYF.

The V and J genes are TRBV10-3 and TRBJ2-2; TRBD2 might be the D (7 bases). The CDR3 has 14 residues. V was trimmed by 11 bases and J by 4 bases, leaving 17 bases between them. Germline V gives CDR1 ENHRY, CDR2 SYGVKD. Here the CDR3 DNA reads TGTGCCGCCCGGGAGGACAGTATCACCGGGGAGCTGTTTTTT. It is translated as CAAREDSITGELFF.

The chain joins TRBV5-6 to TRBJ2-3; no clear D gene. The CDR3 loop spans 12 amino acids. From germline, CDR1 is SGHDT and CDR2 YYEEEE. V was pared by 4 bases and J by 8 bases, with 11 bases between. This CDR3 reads CASSQQSGTQYF. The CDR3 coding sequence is TGTGCCAGCAGCCAACAATCGGGTACGCAGTATTTT.

The CDR3 sequence: CASSMIAGGPDEQYF. DNA for the CDR3: TGTGCCAGCAGCATGATAGCGGGAGGGCCCGACGAGCAGTACTTC. V is TRBV11-2 and J is TRBJ2-7; 11 bases agree with TRBD2. The CDR3 consists of 15 residues. Germline V CDR1 and CDR2: SGHAT, FQNNGV. V lost 5 bases and J lost 5; bases outside the gene matches: 8. The full variable domain, rest sourced from reference TRBV11-2 and TRBJ2-7, is EAGVAQSPRYKIIEKRQSVAFWCNPISGHATLYWYQQILGQGPKLLIQFQNNGVVDDSQLPKDRFSAERLKGVDSTLKIQPAKLEDSAVYLCASSMIAGGPDEQYFGPGTRLTVT.